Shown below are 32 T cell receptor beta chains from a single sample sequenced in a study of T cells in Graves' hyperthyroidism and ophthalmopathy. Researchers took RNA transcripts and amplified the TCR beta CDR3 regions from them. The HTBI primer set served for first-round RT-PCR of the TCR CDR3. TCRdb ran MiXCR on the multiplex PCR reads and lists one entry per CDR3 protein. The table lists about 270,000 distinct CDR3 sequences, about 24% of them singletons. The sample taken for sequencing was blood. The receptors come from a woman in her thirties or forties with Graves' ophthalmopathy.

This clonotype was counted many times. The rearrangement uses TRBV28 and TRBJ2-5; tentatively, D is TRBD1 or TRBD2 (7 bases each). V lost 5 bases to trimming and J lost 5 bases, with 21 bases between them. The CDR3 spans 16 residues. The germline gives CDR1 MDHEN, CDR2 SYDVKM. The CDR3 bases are TGTGCCAGCAGTGCAACTGAGGGAGGGGGCAGGGAGACCCAGTACTTC. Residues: CASSATEGGGRETQYF. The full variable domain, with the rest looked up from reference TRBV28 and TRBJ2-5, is DVKVTQSSRYLVKRTGEKVFLECVQDMDHENMFWYRQDPGLGLRLIYFSYDVKMKEKGDIPEGYSVSREKKERFSLILESASTNQTSMYLCASSATEGGGRETQYFGPGTRLLVL.

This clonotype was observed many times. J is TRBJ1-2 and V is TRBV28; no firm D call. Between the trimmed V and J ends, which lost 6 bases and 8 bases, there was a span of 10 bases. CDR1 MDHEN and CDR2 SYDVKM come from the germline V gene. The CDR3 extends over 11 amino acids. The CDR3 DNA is TGTGCCAGCAGCATTATGGGGGGCTACACCTTC. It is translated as CASSIMGGYTF.

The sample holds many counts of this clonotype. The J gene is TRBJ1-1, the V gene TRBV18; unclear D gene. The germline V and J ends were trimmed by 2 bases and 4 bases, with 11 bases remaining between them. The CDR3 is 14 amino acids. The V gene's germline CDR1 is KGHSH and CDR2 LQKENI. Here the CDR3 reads CASSPEVSGTEAFF. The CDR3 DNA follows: TGTGCCAGCTCACCAGAGGTTTCGGGCACTGAAGCTTTCTTT.

The CDR3 is CSAREKRGYTF. The CDR3, as DNA: TGCAGTGCTAGAGAAAAGCGTGGCTACACCTTC. The gene calls are TRBV20-1 and TRBJ1-2; the D is unclear. The CDR3 totals 11 residues. V was shortened by 0 bases and J by 7 bases, with 6 bases between the two germline ends. CDR1 is DFQATT and CDR2 is SNEGSKA in the germline V gene (reference sequence).

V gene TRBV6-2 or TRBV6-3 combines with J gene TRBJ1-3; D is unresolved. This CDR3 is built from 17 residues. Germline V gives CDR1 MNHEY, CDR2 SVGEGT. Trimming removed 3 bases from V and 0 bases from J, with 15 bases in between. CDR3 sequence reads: CASSYLLNRNSGNTIYF. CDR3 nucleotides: TGTGCCAGCAGTTATCTCCTGAACAGAAACTCTGGAAACACCATATATTTT.

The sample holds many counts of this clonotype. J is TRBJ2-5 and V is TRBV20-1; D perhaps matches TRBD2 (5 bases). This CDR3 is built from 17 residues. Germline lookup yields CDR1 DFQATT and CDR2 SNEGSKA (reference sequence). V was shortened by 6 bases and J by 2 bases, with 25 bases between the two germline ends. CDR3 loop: CSAPQNEGRFLQETQYF. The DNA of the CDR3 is TGCAGTGCCCCACAGAATGAGGGCCGGTTTTTACAAGAGACCCAGTACTTC.

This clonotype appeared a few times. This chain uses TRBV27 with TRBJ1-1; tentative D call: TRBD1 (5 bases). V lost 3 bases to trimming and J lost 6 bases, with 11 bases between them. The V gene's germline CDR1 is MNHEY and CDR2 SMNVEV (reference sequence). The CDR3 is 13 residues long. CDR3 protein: CASSFPGGAEAFF. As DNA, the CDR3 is TGTGCCAGCAGTTTCCCTGGGGGAGCTGAAGCTTTCTTT.

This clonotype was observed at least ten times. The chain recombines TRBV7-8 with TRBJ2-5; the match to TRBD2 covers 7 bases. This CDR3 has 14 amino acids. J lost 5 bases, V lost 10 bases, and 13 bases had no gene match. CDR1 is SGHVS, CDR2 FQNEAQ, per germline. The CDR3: CATTGLGVSETQYF. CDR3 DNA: TGTGCCACCACCGGACTAGGAGTTTCGGAGACCCAGTACTTC.

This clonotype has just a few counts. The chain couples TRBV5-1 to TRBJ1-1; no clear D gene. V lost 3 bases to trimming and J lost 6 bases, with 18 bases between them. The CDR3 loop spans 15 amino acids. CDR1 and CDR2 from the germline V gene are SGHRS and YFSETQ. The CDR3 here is CASSSDGSKDAEAFF. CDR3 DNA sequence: TGCGCCAGCAGCTCCGACGGTTCCAAGGACGCTGAAGCTTTCTTT.

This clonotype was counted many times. For the CDR3, the DNA is TGCGCCAGCAGCTGGCAGGGGAACACTGAAGCTTTCTTT. It codes for CASSWQGNTEAFF. The V gene is TRBV5-1, the J gene TRBJ1-1, with D possibly TRBD1 on 5 matching bases. Germline V lookup: CDR1 SGHRS, CDR2 YFSETQ. V was clipped by 3 bases and J by 1 base, with 7 bases between them. This CDR3 is built from 13 residues.

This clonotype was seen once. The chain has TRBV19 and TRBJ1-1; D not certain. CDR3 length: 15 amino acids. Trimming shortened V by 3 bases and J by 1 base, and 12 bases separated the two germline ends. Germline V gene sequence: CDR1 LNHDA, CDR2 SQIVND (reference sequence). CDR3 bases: TGTGCCAGTAGTATTCCTGGTGGCGGGAACACTGAAGCTTTCTTT. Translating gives CASSIPGGGNTEAFF.

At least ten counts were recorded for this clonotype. Here the CDR3 DNA reads TGTGCCAGCAGCTTCGGGGACAGGTCCTATGGCTACACCTTC. Protein product: CASSFGDRSYGYTF. This sequence joins TRBV7-8 and TRBJ1-2, with TRBD1 matching over 8 bases. Germline-derived CDR1 and CDR2 are SGHVS and FQNEAQ. V dropped 3 bases and J dropped 4; count of bases not matched to a gene: 4. This CDR3 has 14 amino acids.

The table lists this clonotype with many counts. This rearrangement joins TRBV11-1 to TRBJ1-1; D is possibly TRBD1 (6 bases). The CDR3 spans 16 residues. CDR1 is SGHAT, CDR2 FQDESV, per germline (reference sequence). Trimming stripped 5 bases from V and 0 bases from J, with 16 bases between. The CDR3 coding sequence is TGTGCCAGCAGCACGGACAGAAGATACATGAACACTGAAGCTTTCTTT. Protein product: CASSTDRRYMNTEAFF.

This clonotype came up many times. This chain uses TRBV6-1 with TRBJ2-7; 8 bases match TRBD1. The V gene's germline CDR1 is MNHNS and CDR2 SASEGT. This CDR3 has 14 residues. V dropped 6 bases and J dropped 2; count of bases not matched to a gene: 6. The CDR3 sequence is CASRAGTGPYEQYF. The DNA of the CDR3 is TGTGCCAGCAGGGCCGGGACAGGACCCTACGAGCAGTACTTC.

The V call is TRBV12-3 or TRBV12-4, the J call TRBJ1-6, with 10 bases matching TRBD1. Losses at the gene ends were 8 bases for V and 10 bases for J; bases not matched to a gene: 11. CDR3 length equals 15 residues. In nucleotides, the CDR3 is TGTGCCAGCTCAGAAAGACAGGGGGCGAACTCACCCCTCCACTTT. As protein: CASSERQGANSPLHF.

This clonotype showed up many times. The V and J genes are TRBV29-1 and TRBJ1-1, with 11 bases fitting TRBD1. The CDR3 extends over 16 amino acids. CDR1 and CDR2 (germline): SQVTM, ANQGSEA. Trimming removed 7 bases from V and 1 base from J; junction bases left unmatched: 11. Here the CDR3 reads CSAHGTGGNPNTEAFF. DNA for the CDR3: TGCAGCGCTCACGGGACAGGGGGTAATCCGAACACTGAAGCTTTCTTT. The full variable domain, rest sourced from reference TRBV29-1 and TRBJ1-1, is SAVISQKPSRDICQRGTSLTIQCQVDSQVTMMFWYRQQPGQSLTLIATANQGSEATYESGFVIDKFPISRPNLTFSTLTVSNMSPEDSSIYLCSAHGTGGNPNTEAFFGQGTRLTVV.

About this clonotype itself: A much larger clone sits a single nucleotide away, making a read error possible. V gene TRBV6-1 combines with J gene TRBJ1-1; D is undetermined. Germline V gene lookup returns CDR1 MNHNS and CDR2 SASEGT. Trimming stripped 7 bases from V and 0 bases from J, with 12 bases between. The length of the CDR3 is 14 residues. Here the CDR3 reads CASKGWPLNTEAFF. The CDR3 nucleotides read TGTGCCAGCAAAGGTTGGCCTCTGAACACTGAAGCTTTCTTT.

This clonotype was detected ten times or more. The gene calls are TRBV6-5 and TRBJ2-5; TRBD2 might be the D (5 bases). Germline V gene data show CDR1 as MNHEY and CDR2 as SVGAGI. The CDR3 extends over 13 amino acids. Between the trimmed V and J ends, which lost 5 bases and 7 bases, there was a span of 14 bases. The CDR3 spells CASSSSAAWTQYF. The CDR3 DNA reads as TGTGCCAGCAGTAGCTCAGCGGCCTGGACCCAGTACTTC.

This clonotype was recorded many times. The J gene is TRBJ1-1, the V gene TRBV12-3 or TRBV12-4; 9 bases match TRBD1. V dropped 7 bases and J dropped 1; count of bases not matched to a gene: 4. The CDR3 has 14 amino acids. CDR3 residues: CASTPGQGNTEAFF. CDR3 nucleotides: TGTGCCAGCACCCCGGGACAGGGGAACACTGAAGCTTTCTTT.

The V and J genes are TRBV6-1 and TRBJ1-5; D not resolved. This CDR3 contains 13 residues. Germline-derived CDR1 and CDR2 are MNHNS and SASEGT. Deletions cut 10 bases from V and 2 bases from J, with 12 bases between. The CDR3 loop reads CATSDRGNQPQHF. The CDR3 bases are TGTGCCACATCAGACCGAGGCAATCAGCCCCAGCATTTT.

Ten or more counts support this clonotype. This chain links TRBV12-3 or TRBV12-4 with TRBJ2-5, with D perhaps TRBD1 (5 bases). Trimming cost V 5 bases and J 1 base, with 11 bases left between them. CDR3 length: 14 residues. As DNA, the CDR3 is TGTGCCAGCAGTACAAGACAGTCCCAAGAGACCCAGTACTTC. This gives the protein CASSTRQSQETQYF.

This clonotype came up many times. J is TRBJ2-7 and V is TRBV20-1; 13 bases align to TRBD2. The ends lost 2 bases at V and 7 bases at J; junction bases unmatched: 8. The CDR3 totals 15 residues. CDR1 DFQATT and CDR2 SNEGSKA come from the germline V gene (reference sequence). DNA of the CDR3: TGCAGTGCTAGACCGGGACTAGCGGGGCGGAGGGAGCAGTACTTC. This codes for CSARPGLAGRREQYF.

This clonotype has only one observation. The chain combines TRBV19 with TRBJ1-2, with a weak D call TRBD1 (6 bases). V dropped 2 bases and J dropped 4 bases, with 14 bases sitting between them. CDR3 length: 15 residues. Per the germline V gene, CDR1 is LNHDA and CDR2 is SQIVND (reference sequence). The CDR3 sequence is CASSITSQGTYGYTF. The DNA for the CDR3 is TGTGCCAGTAGTATAACCTCTCAGGGGACCTATGGCTACACCTTC.

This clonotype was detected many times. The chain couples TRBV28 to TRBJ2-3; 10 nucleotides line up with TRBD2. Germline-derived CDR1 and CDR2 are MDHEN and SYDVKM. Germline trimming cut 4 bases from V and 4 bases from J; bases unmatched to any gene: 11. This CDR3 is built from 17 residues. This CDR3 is CASSSPGLAILADTQYF. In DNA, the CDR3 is TGTGCCAGCAGTTCACCGGGACTAGCGATCTTGGCAGATACGCAGTATTTT.

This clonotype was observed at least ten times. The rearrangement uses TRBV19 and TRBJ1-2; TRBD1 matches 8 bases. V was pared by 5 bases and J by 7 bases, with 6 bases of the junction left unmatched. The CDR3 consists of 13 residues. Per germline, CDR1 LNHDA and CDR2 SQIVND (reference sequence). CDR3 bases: TGTGCCAGTAGTCCGGACAGGGTGACTGGCTACACCTTC. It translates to CASSPDRVTGYTF.

CDR3 in amino acids: CASSANRNYGYTF. In DNA, the CDR3 is TGTGCCAGCAGCGCCAACAGGAACTATGGCTACACCTTC. The rearrangement uses TRBV7-9 and TRBJ1-2, with a tentative D call TRBD1 (5 bases). V was cut by 5 bases and J by 2 bases, with 9 bases left in between. CDR1 SEHNR and CDR2 FQNEAQ come from the germline V gene (reference sequence). The CDR3 is 13 residues long.

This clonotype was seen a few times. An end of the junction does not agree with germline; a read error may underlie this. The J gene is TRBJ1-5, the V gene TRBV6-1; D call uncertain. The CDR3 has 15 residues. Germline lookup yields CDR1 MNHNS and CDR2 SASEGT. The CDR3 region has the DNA TGTGCCAGCAGTGAAGTTAGACAACCCTTTCAGCCCCAGAATTTT. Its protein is CASSEVRQPFQPQNF.

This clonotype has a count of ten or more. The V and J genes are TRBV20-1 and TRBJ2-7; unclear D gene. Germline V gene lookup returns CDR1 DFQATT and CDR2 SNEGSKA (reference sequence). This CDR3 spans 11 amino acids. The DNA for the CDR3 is TGCAGCGTTATTGACGTCCACGAGCAGTACTTC. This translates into CSVIDVHEQYF.

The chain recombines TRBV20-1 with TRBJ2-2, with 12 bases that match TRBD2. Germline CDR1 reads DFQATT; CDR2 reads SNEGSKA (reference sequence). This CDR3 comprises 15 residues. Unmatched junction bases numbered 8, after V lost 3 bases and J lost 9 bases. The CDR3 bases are TGCAGTGCTAGGCCTCTAGCGGGAGGGCTTTGGGAGCTGTTTTTT. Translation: CSARPLAGGLWELFF.

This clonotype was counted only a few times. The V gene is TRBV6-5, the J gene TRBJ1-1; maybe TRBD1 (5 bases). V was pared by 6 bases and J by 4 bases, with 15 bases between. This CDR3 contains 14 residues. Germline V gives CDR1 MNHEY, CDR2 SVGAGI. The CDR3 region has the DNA TGTGCCAGCAGGTACGGGGTCAGGGCCACTGAAGCTTTCTTT. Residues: CASRYGVRATEAFF.

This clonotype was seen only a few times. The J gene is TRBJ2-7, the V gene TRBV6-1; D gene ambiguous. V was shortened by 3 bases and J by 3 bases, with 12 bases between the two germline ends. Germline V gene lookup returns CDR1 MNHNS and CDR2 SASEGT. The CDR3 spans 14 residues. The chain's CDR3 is CASSEWQTNYEQYF. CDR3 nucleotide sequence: TGTGCCAGCAGTGAGTGGCAGACCAACTACGAGCAGTACTTC.

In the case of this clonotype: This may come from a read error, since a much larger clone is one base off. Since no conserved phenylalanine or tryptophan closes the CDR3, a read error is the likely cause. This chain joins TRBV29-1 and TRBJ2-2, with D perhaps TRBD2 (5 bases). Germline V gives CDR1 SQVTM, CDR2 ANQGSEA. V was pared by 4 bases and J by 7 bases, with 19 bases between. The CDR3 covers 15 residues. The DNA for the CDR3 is TGCAGCGTTGCACGGGAACACGGGCCCGGCGGGGAGCTGTTTATT. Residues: CSVAREHGPGGELFI.